A single TCR beta chain is shown here with its context. Its antigen is not yet known. No base quality values were provided; no much bigger clone lies one nucleotide off. The data are from a study of beta chain features in type 1 diabetes (dated by TCRdb to the late 2010s). About the investigation overall: Mean age, gender distribution, total cell number and subset yield were not different between patients and healthy donors. Whereas all 30 or so donors provided naive and central memory subsets, regulatory and stem cell-like memory subsets were isolated from just 8 patients and roughly 8 healthy donors. A total of about 100 million sorted cells were examined across all samples, and RNA yield correlated strongly with the number of cells per subset. In the study, recently diagnosed type 1 diabetes patients and matched healthy donors were compared on the TCRB repertoires of their sorted circulating CD4+ T cell subsets. Results and caveats for the whole study, not just this receptor: Type 1 diabetes patients showed a moderate but significant shortening of TCRB CDR3 length in all four CD4+ subsets. Because cDNA was sequenced instead of genomic DNA, activated cells with high expression could be over-represented, although the groups did not differ in activation or CD3 levels. At VDJ recombination sites, patients with type 1 diabetes made fewer insertions and deleted more nucleotides, a pattern implying thymic rearrangement abnormalities. HLA sub-analyses involved small numbers of individuals, so any influence of HLA type on TCRB rearrangement remained unresolved. The naive, central memory and regulatory TCRB repertoires appeared to resemble one another more closely among patients than among healthy donors. PCR might favor shorter templates, but patient and control samples were amplified and corrected together, so any skew would affect both groups equally.

Cut back by 6 bases and 2 bases, the V and J ends lie 14 bases apart. CDR1 SGHTS and CDR2 YDEGEE are derived from the germline V gene. The CDR3 holds 14 amino acids from the cysteine to the phenylalanine. Kept here is only the CDR3 DNA, which spans 42 bases and is read in frame from base 1. A single peripheral blood draw of approximately 110 mL on average was collected from each donor into heparinised tubes. A BD FACSAria II and a panel including CD45RO, CCR7, CD25, CD127, CD95 and CD27 were used to sort naive, central memory, regulatory and stem cell-like memory CD4+ T cells. All sorted populations exceeded 98% purity. PBMCs were isolated immediately by Lymphoprep density gradient centrifugation and stained directly without culture. Samples were stained and sorted in pairs, with one healthy donor and one patient per experiment, so that batch effects were minimized. The High Capacity cDNA Reverse Transcription Kit was used to reverse transcribe all of the isolated RNA, meaning that expressed TCRB transcripts were what got sequenced. Deep immunoSEQ sequencing was applied to naive, central memory and regulatory T cell samples, giving an average of about 3.8 million total reads per sample. Sorted cells were lysed in RLT buffer, and RNA was extracted using DNase-treated RNeasy Micro or Mini kits according to cell number. Each cell subset was processed separately to prevent cross-contamination, with patient and healthy donor samples processed together. Using the immunoSEQ multiplex PCR, TCRB sequences were amplified from cDNA into 87-bp fragments spanning the CDR3 region. Sequencing of the amplicons was performed on the Illumina HiSeq platform. The authors' analysis ran thus. Synthetic template baselines were used to correct PCR bias computationally, reads within Hamming distance 2 were collapsed together, and singletons that could not be merged were discarded. Reads were aligned against IMGT so that V, D and J genes, CDR3 length and insertions or deletions at six rearrangement sites could be assigned. Clonotype counts were normalized to sorted cell number within each subset before computing true diversity and Gini coefficients with the tcR R package. The overlap coefficient, calculated on TCRB nucleotide sequences, was used to measure repertoire sharing. TCRdb carries this immuneACCESS record with in-frame sequences only. Its versions omit some clonotypes, under half of them owing to an unresolved V gene in the studies checked, with the rest unexplained. V and J calls and clone size follow that table, whereas D and trimming were derived from the DNA. This sample comprises about 140,000 clones, 9.7% of them detected only once. The ten largest clones represent about 0.6% of the sample.

This receptor was identified in a woman in her 40s in good health. The rearranged chain carries TRBV5-8 and TRBJ1-2, with the D gene call left open. Sequenced sample: central memory CD4+ T cells from blood. The DNA is as follows: TGTGCCAGCACCCCGGGTCTGGCCAACTATGGCTACACCTTC. It codes for CASTPGLANYGYTF. This CDR3, with the reference TRBV5-8 and TRBJ1-2 proteins standing in past its ends, gives the full variable domain EAGVTQSPTHLIKTRGQQATLRCSPISGHTSVYWYQQALGLGLQFLLWYDEGEERNRGNFPPRFSGRQFPNYSSELNVNALELEDSALYLCASTPGLANYGYTFGSGTRLTVV.